This T cell receptor (beta chain) was captured in a study of blood T cell repertoires in COVID-19. Study summary: Collection of acute and convalescent COVID-19 samples took place in the United States, Italy and Spain. Sample material is recorded as cDNA or gDNA derived from T cells, B-cell-depleted T cells, or PBMCs.

In the original processing: Researchers report that nucleated cell counts were estimated from reference gene primer amplification. Sequenced by immunoSEQ multiplex PCR; TCRdb stores in-frame clones only, minus some. The V and J calls and clone size come from that table; D and trimming were worked out from the DNA. The sample consists of about 220,000 clones, roughly 85% of them appearing once. The CDR3 contains 14 residues. V lost 5 bases to trimming and J lost 2 bases; unmatched junction nucleotides: 6. Germline CDR1 reads SGHDN; CDR2 reads FVKESK. The chain has TRBV14 and TRBJ2-7, with TRBD1 matching over 7 bases. Sequencing input: peripheral blood. The TCR sequence derives from a woman aged 70-85 years with COVID-19, enrolled during active disease. CDR3 in DNA: TGTGCCAGCAGCTCACTGGGACAGACCTACGAGCAGTACTTC. Its protein product is CASSSLGQTYEQYF. Full variable domain (outside the CDR3, taken from reference TRBV14 and TRBJ2-7): EAGVTQFPSHSVIEKGQTVTLRCDPISGHDNLYWYRRVMGKEIKFLLHFVKESKQDESGMPNNRFLAERTGGTYSTLKVQPAELEDSGVYFCASSSLGQTYEQYFGPGTRLTVT.